What follows describes a single TCR beta chain. The identical CDR3 is also encoded by other nucleotide sequences in the sample. Seattle patients were enrolled while actively infected and followed longitudinally. This entry is derived from a study of blood T cell repertoires in COVID-19. Turning to the study itself: Acute and convalescent COVID-19 specimens originated in the United States, Italy and Spain. From T cells, B-cell-depleted T cells, or PBMCs came the material, which was cDNA or gDNA.

Germline CDR1 reads SEHNR; CDR2 reads FQNEAQ (reference sequence). V dropped 5 bases and J dropped 2 bases, with 9 bases sitting between them. CDR3 length: 14 amino acids. Per the original methods: The assay estimated nucleated cells by amplifying reference gene primers. TCRdb's table, derived via immunoSEQ multiplex PCR, lists solely in-frame clones and lacks some. D and trimming were read from the DNA, whereas the V and J calls and clone size are those reported in that table. This sample has about 97,000 clones, with 88% found just once. The TCR comes from a man aged 45 to 65 with COVID-19, enrolled during active disease. The sequenced sample was peripheral blood. The V gene is TRBV7-9, the J gene TRBJ1-4, with D hard to call. The CDR3 region is CASSLSSTNEKLFF. The CDR3 nucleotides read TGTGCCAGCAGCCTAAGTTCCACTAATGAAAAACTGTTTTTT.